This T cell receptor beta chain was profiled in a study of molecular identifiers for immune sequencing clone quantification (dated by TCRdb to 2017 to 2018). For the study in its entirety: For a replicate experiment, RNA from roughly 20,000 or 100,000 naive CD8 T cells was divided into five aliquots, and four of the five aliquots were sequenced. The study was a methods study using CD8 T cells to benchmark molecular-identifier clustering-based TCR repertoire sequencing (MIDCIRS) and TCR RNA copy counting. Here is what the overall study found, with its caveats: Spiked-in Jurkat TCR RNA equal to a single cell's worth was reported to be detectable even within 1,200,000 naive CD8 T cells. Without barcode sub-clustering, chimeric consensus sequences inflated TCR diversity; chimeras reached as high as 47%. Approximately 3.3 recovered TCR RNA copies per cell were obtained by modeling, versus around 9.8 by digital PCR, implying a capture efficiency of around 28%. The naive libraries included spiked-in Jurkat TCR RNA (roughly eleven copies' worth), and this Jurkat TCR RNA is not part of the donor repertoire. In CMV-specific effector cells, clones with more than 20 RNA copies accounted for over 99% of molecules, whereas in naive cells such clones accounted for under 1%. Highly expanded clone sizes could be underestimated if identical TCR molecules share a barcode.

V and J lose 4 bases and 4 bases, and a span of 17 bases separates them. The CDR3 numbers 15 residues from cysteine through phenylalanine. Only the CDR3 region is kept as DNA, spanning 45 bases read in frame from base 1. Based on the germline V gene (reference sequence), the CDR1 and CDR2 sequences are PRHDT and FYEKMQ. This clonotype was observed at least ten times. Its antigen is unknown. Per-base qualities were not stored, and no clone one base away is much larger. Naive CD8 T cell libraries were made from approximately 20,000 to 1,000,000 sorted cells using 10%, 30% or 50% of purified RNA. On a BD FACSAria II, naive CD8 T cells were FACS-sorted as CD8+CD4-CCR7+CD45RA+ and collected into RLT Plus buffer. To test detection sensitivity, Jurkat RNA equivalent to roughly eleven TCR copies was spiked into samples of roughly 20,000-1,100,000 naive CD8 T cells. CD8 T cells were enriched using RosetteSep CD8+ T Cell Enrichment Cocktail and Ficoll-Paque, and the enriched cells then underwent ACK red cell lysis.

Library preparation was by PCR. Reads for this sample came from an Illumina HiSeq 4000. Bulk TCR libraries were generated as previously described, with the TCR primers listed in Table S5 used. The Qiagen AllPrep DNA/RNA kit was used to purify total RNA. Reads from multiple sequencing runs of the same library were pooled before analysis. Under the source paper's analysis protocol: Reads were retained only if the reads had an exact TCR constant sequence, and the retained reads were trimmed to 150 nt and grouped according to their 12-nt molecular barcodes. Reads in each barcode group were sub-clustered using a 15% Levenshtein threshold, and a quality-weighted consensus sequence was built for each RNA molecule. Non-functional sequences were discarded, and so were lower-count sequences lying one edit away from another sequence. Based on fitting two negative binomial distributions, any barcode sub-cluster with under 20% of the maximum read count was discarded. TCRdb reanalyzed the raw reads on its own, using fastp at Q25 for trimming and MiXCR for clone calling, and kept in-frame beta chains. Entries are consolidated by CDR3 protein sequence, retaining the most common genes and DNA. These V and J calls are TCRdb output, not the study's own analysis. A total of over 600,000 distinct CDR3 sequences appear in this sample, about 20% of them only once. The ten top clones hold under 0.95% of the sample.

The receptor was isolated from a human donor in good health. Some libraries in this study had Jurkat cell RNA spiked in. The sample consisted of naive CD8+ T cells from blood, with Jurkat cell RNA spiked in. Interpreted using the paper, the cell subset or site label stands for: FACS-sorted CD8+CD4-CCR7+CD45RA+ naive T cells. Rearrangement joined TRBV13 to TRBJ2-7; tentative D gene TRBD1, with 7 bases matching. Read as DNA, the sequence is TGTGCCAGCAGCTCCAGGGGGGACAGAAATTACGAGCAGTACTTC. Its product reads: CASSSRGDRNYEQYF.